What follows are 18 T cell receptor beta chains derived from one specimen sequenced in a study. MiXCR, applied by TCRdb to the RT-PCR reads, yields one record per CDR3 protein. The sample lists about 700,000 distinct CDR3 sequences; about 14% were seen once. Sequenced sample: memory CD4+ T cells from blood. These receptors were obtained from a female donor in good health, serving as a healthy control.

This clonotype was found many times. The chain carries TRBV24-1 and TRBJ2-1, with 8 positions matching TRBD1. Trimming removed 3 bases from V and 0 bases from J; junction bases left unmatched: 9. CDR3 length: 18 residues. Germline assignment: CDR1 KGHDR and CDR2 SFDVKD. The CDR3 here is CATSDATGDGSSYNEQFF. The DNA of the CDR3 is TGTGCCACCAGTGATGCGACAGGGGACGGAAGCTCCTACAATGAGCAGTTCTTC.

This clonotype was seen only a few times. The chain is built from TRBV7-2 and TRBJ1-2; the match to TRBD1 covers 9 bases. Trimming removed 5 bases from V and 8 bases from J; junction bases left unmatched: 15. The germline V gene encodes CDR1 SGHTA and CDR2 FQGNSA. CDR3 length equals 16 residues. The DNA for the CDR3 is TGTGCCAGCAGCCACCGGACAGGGGTTCTTCACGAAGGCTACACCTTC. Protein sequence: CASSHRTGVLHEGYTF.

The CDR3 loop reads CASSLDQTGGYNEQFF. CDR3 DNA: TGCGCCAGCAGCTTGGATCAAACGGGGGGGTACAATGAGCAGTTCTTC. The genes are TRBV5-1 and TRBJ2-1; 8 bases are shared with TRBD2. Looked up from germline, CDR1 is SGHRS and CDR2 is YFSETQ. Germline trimming cut 0 bases from V and 4 bases from J; bases unmatched to any gene: 6. The CDR3 totals 16 residues.

The genes are TRBV3-1 and TRBJ2-4; 11 bases line up with TRBD1. This CDR3 has 12 residues. V trimming: 1 base; J trimming: 13 bases; junction bases outside the gene matches: 0. Germline CDR1 reads LGHDT; CDR2 reads YNNKEL (reference sequence). CDR3 sequence (DNA): TGTGCCAGCAGCCAAGGGGACAGGGGGCAGTACTTC. It is translated as CASSQGDRGQYF.

This clonotype was picked up a small number of times. The chain couples TRBV5-1 to TRBJ2-7; no reliable D call. Per the germline V gene, CDR1 is SGHRS and CDR2 is YFSETQ. Trimming removed 4 bases at V and 0 bases at J, with 8 bases between. The length of the CDR3 is 13 residues. DNA of the CDR3: TGCGCCAGCAGCGATCCCAGCTCCTACGAGCAGTACTTC. Amino acid sequence: CASSDPSSYEQYF.

This clonotype was seen more than once but under ten times. This chain uses TRBV15 with TRBJ2-1, with 10 bases identical to TRBD1. The CDR3 has 16 residues. Germline V gene data show CDR1 as LNHNV and CDR2 as YYDKDF (reference sequence). Trimming at V came to 1 base and at J to 3 bases, leaving 3 bases not matched to a gene. The CDR3, as DNA: TGTGCCACCAGCAGAGGGGACAGGGGATACTACAATGAGCAGTTCTTC. It translates to CATSRGDRGYYNEQFF.

This rearrangement joins TRBV5-1 to TRBJ1-2, with D possibly matching TRBD1 (5 bases). The V gene lost 3 bases and the J gene lost 5 bases, with 17 bases spanning the gap. The CDR3 extends over 15 amino acids. Germline-derived CDR1 and CDR2 are SGHRS and YFSETQ. The CDR3 spells CASSSAGATSYGYTF. The DNA for the CDR3 is TGCGCCAGCAGCTCGGCCGGGGCCACATCGTATGGCTACACCTTC.

In this sample, this clonotype turned up many times. The rearrangement joins TRBV10-3 to TRBJ1-5; D may be TRBD1 (6 bases). This CDR3 contains 13 residues. V was cut by 10 bases and J by 5 bases, with 15 bases left in between. CDR1 is ENHRY, CDR2 SYGVKD, per germline. The CDR3 DNA is TGTGCCACGAGGACAGCGGGGGATCAGCCCCAGCATTTT. Its translation is CATRTAGDQPQHF.

The chain carries TRBV7-6 and TRBJ1-1; D possibly corresponds to TRBD1 (6 bases). CDR3 size: 15 residues. Trimming took off 1 base at V and 6 bases at J, with 15 bases between the two ends. Per germline, CDR1 SGHVS and CDR2 FNYEAQ. CDR3 protein: CASSLVGTKISEAFF. The CDR3 DNA sequence: TGTGCCAGCAGCTTAGTGGGGACAAAGATCTCTGAAGCTTTCTTT.

This clonotype was observed a handful of times. The chain couples TRBV27 to TRBJ1-2; D not resolved. CDR1 MNHEY and CDR2 SMNVEV come from the germline V gene (reference sequence). This CDR3 contains 15 residues. Trimming removed 2 bases at V and 7 bases at J, with 17 bases between. CDR3 residues: CASSLRETARAGYTF. The CDR3 DNA is TGTGCCAGCAGTTTAAGGGAGACGGCGCGGGCTGGCTACACCTTC.

The sample holds many counts of this clonotype. The chain has TRBV29-1 and TRBJ2-3; 10 nucleotides align to TRBD2. The V gene's germline CDR1 is SQVTM and CDR2 ANQGSEA. The CDR3 runs to 15 residues. Trimming removed 7 bases from V and 1 base from J; junction bases left unmatched: 8. The CDR3 loop reads CSAAGTSAGTDTQYF. The CDR3 DNA reads as TGCAGCGCCGCCGGGACTAGCGCGGGCACAGATACGCAGTATTTT.

This clonotype appeared a few times. This rearrangement joins TRBV6-7 to TRBJ2-3, with a tentative D call TRBD1 (5 bases). TRBV6-7 is an open reading frame, and its role is uncertain. Trimming took 4 bases from V and 0 from J, leaving 11 bases between them. CDR3 length: 15 amino acids. Written as DNA, the CDR3 is TGTGCCAGCAGTTCGGACATCCCTAGCACAGATACGCAGTATTTT. This translates into CASSSDIPSTDTQYF.

A few counts support this clonotype. This sequence joins TRBV6-5 and TRBJ2-2; 7 bases align to TRBD1. Germline CDR1 is MNHEY and CDR2 is SVGAGI. Trimming cost V 5 bases and J 4 bases; bases outside gene matches: 13. The CDR3 is made up of 17 amino acids. The CDR3 bases are TGTGCCAGCAGTCACAGCCCGACAGGGTTGAGCACCGGGGAGCTGTTTTTT. Translating it yields CASSHSPTGLSTGELFF.

In its sample, this clonotype was seen a few times. CDR3 in DNA: TGTGCCAGCAGCGTTACACAGGTCTCACCCCTCCACTTT. This codes for CASSVTQVSPLHF. The J gene is TRBJ1-6, the V gene TRBV7-2; possibly TRBD1 for D (5 bases). CDR3 length equals 13 residues. Looked up from germline, CDR1 is SGHTA and CDR2 is FQGNSA. Trimming removed 5 bases at V and 10 bases at J, with 12 bases between.

The J gene is TRBJ1-6, the V gene TRBV2, with D maybe TRBD1 (5 bases). The CDR3 is 15 amino acids. Looked up from germline, CDR1 is SNHLY and CDR2 is FYNNEI. V gave up 4 bases and J gave up 7 bases, with 14 bases separating them. CDR3 DNA: TGTGCCAGCAGTGTCGTGCGGGACCTAAATTCACCCCTCCACTTT. This translates into CASSVVRDLNSPLHF.

In this sample, this clonotype turned up many times. The CDR3 region is CASSANRDKNSYEQYF. The DNA of the CDR3 is TGCGCCAGCAGCGCCAACCGGGACAAGAACTCCTACGAGCAGTACTTC. The rearrangement links TRBV5-1 to TRBJ2-7; possibly TRBD1 for D (6 bases). V was cut by 4 bases and J by 0 bases, with 17 bases left in between. CDR1 is SGHRS and CDR2 is YFSETQ in the germline V gene. The CDR3 contains 16 residues.

This clonotype has a count of ten or more. V gene TRBV20-1 combines with J gene TRBJ2-7; D is undetermined. Germline CDR1 DFQATT, CDR2 SNEGSKA (reference sequence). There are 13 residues in the CDR3. Deletions cut 1 base from V and 3 bases from J, with 10 bases between. CDR3 residues: CSARALRGYEQYF. The DNA of the CDR3 is TGCAGTGCTAGAGCCCTCCGAGGCTACGAGCAGTACTTC.

V usage is TRBV7-9 and J usage is TRBJ2-5; 9 nucleotides agree with TRBD1. CDR3 length: 14 amino acids. V lost 3 bases to trimming and J lost 4 bases; unmatched junction nucleotides: 3. Germline assignment: CDR1 SEHNR and CDR2 FQNEAQ (reference sequence). CDR3 nucleotides: TGTGCCAGCAGCTTGGACAGGGGAATAGAGACCCAGTACTTC. It yields the protein CASSLDRGIETQYF.